This T cell receptor (beta chain) was identified in a study of response to subunit inactivated influenza vaccine. V gave up 4 bases and J gave up 6 bases; unmatched junction bases: 13. This CDR3 spans 16 amino acids. Germline lookup yields CDR1 SGHKS and CDR2 YYEKEE (reference sequence). TCRdb called the RT-PCR reads again in MiXCR, with one record for every CDR3 protein. Counted here are 650,000 to 850,000 distinct CDR3 sequences, roughly 13% occurring once; the ten biggest clones make up around 6.5%. Sequencing was performed on PBMCs from blood, taken about 14 days before vaccination. The source is a man aged 50 or older who received an inactivated influenza vaccine. This chain uses TRBV5-5 with TRBJ1-1, with TRBD1 matching 9 bases. The CDR3 loop is CASSIPGQGVRAEAFF. DNA for the CDR3: TGTGCCAGCAGCATTCCGGGACAGGGTGTGAGGGCTGAAGCTTTCTTT.